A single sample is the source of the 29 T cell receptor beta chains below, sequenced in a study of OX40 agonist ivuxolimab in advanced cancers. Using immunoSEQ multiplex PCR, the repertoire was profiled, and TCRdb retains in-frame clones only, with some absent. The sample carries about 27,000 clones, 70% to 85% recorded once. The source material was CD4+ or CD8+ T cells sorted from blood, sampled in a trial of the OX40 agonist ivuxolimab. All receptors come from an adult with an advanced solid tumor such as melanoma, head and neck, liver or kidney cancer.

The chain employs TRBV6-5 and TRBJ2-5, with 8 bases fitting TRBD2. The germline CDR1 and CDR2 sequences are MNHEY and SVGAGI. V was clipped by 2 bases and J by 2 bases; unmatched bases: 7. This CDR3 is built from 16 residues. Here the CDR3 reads CASSYGAGGLQETQYF. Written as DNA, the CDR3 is TGTGCCAGCAGTTACGGGGCGGGGGGCCTACAAGAGACCCAGTACTTC.

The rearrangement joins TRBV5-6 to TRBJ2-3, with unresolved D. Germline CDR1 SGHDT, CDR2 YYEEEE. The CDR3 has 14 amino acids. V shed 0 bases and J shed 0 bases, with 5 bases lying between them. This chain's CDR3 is CASSLAASTDTQYF. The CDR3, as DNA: TGTGCCAGCAGCTTGGCGGCCAGCACAGATACGCAGTATTTT.

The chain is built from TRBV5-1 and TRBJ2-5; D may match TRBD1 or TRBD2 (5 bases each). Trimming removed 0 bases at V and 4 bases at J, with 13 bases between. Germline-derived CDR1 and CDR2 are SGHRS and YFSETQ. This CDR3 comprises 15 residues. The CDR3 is CASSLASGGRETQYF. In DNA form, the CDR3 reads TGCGCCAGCAGCTTGGCGTCTGGGGGTAGAGAGACCCAGTACTTC.

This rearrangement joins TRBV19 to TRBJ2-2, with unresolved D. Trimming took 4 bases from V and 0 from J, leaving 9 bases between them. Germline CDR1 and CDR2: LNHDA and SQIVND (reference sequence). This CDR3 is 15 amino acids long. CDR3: CASSKDPPNTGELFF. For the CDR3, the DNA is TGTGCCAGTAGTAAGGACCCACCGAACACCGGGGAGCTGTTTTTT.

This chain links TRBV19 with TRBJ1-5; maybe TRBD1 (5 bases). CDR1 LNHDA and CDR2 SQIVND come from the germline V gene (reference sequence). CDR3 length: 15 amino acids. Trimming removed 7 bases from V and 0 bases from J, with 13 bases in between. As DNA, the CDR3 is TGTGCCAGTAACCCGGGGGTAGTTAGCAATCAGCCCCAGCATTTT. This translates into CASNPGVVSNQPQHF.

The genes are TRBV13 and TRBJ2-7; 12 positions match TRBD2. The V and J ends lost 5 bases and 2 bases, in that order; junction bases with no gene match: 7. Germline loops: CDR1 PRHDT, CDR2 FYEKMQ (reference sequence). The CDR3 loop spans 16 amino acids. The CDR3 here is CASSPPGLAGTYEQYF. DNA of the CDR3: TGTGCCAGCAGCCCCCCGGGACTAGCGGGCACCTACGAGCAGTACTTC.

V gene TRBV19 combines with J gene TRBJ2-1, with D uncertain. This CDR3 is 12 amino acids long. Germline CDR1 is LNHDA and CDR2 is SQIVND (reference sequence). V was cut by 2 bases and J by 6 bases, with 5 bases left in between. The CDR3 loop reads CASSIQVNEQFF. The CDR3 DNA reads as TGTGCCAGTAGTATACAGGTCAATGAGCAGTTCTTC.

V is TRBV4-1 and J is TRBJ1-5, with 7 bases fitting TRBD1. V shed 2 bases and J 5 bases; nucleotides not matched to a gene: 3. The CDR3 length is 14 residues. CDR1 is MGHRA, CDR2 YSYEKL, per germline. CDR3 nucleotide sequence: TGCGCCAGCAGCCAACAGGGGGAGGATCAGCCCCAGCATTTT. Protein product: CASSQQGEDQPQHF.

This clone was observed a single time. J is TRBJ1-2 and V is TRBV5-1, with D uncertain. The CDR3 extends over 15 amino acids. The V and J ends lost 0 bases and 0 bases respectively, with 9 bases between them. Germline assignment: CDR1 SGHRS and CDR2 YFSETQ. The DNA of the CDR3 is TGCGCCAGCAGCTTGGACGGCTCACCTAACTATGGCTACACCTTC. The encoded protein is CASSLDGSPNYGYTF.

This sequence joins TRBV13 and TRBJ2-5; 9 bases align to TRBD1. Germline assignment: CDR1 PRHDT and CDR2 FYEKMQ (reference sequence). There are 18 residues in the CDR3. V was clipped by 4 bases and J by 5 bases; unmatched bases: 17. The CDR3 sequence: CASSSLLLDRGIGETQYF. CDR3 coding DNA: TGTGCCAGCAGCTCTCTTCTCCTGGACAGGGGTATAGGGGAGACCCAGTACTTC.

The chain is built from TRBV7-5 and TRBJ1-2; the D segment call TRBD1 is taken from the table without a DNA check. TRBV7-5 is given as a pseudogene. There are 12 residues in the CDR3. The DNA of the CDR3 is TGTGCCAGAAGCTTAAGGGGTGGTGGCTACACCTTC. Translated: CARSLRGGGYTF.

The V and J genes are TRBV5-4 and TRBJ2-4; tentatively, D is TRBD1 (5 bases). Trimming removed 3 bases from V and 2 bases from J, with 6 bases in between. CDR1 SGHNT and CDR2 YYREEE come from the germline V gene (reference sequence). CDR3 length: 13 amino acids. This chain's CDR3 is CASSWGTKNIQYF. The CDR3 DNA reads TGTGCCAGCAGCTGGGGCACCAAAAACATTCAGTACTTC.

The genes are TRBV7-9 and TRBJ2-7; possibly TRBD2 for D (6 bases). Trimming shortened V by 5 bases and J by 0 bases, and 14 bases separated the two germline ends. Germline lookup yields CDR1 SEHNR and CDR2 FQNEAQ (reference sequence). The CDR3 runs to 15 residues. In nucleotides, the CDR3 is TGTGCCAGCAGCCCTTGGACGGGGGTCTCCTACGAGCAGTACTTC. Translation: CASSPWTGVSYEQYF.

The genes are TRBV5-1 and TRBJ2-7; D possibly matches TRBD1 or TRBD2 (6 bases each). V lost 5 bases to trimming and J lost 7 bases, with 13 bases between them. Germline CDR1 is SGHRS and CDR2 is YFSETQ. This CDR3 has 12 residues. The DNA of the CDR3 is TGCGCCAGCAGGACAGGTGCGGGGGAGCAGTACTTC. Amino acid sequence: CASRTGAGEQYF.

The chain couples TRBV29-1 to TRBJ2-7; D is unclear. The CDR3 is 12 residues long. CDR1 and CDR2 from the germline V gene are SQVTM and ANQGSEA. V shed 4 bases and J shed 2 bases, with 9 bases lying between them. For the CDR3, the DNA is TGCAGCGTTGGAAAGGATGCCTACGAGCAGTACTTC. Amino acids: CSVGKDAYEQYF.

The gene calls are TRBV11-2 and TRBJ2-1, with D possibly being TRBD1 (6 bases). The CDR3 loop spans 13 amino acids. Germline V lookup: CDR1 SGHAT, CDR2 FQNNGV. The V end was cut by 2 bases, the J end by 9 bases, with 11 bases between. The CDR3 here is CASSLSTGLEQFF. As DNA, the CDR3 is TGTGCCAGCAGCTTATCTACAGGGCTTGAGCAGTTCTTC.

The CDR3 sequence is CAWSTGGRETQYF. CDR3 in DNA: TGTGCCTGGAGTACAGGGGGGCGAGAGACCCAGTACTTC. The chain uses TRBV30 and TRBJ2-5, with TRBD1 identical over 8 bases. Looked up from germline, CDR1 is GTSNPN and CDR2 is SVGIG (reference sequence). The CDR3 loop spans 13 amino acids. Unmatched junction bases numbered 3, after V lost 2 bases and J lost 4 bases.

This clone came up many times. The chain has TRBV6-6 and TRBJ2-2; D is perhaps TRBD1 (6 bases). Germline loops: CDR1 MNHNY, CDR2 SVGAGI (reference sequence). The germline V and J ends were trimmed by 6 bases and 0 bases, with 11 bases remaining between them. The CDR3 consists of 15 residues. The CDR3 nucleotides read TGTGCCAGCAGCCTCAGGGGACCGAACACCGGGGAGCTGTTTTTT. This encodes CASSLRGPNTGELFF.

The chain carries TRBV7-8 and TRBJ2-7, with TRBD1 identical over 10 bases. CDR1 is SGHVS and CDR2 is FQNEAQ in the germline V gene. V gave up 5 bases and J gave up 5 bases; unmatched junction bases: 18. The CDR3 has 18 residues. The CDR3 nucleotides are TGTGCCAGCAGCAAGACCTCACTTGGGACAGGGGACGTTCACGAGCAGTACTTC. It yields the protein CASSKTSLGTGDVHEQYF.

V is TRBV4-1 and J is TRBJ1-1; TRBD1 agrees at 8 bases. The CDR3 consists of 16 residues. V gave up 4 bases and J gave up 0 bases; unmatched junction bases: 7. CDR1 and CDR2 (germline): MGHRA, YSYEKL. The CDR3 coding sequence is TGCGCCAGCAGCCCCATCCAGGGGGCCATGAACACTGAAGCTTTCTTT. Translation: CASSPIQGAMNTEAFF.

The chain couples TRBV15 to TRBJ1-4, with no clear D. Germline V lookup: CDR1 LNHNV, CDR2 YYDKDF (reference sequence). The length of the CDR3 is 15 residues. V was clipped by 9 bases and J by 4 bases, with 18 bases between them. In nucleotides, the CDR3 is TGTGCCACGAAGGACTTTGGTGGAGTTAATGAAAAACTGTTTTTT. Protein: CATKDFGGVNEKLFF.

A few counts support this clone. The CDR3 DNA follows: TGTGCCAGCAGCTTTTTAGCCGGGGAGCTGTTTTTT. It specifies CASSFLAGELFF. J is TRBJ2-2 and V is TRBV7-9; no firm D call. The CDR3 spans 12 residues. Germline assignment: CDR1 SEHNR and CDR2 FQNEAQ (reference sequence). V was pared by 3 bases and J by 6 bases, with 5 bases between.

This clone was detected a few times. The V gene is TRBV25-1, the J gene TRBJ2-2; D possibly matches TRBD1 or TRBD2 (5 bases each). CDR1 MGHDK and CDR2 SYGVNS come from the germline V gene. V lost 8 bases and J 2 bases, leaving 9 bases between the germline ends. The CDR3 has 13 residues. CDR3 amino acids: CASGGPNTGELFF. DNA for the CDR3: TGTGCCAGCGGGGGTCCTAACACCGGGGAGCTGTTTTTT.

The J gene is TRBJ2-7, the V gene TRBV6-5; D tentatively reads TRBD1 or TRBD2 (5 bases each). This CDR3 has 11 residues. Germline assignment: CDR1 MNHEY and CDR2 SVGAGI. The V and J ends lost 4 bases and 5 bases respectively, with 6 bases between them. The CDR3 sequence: CASSLGHEQYF. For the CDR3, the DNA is TGTGCCAGCAGTTTGGGACACGAGCAGTACTTC.

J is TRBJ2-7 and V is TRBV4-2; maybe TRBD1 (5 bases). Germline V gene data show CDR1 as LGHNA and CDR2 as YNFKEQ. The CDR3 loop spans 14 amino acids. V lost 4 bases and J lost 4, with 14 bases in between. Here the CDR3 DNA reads TGTGCCAGCAGCCCGGCCCCCCAGGGTTACGAGCAGTACTTC. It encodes CASSPAPQGYEQYF.

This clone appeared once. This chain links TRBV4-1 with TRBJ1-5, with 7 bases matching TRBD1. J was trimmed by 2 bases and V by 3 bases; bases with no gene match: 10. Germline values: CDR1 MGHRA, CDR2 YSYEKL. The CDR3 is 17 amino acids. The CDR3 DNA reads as TGCGCCAGCAGCCACGGGGGACAGCCTCCCCGCAATCAGCCCCAGCATTTT. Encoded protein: CASSHGGQPPRNQPQHF.

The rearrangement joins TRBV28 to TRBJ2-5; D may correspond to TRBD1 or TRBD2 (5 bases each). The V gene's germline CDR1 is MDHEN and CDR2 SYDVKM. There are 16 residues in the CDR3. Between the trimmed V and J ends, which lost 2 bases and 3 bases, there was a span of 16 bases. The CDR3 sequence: CASSLVSLGPKETQYF. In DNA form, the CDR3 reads TGTGCCAGCAGTTTAGTTTCATTGGGACCAAAAGAGACCCAGTACTTC.

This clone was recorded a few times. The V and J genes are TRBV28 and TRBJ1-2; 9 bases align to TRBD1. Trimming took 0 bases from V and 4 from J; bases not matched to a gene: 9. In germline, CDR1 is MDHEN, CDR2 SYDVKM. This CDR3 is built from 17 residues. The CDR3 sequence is CASSLWGTGWDFYGYTF. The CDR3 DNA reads TGTGCCAGCAGTTTATGGGGGACAGGGTGGGATTTCTATGGCTACACCTTC.

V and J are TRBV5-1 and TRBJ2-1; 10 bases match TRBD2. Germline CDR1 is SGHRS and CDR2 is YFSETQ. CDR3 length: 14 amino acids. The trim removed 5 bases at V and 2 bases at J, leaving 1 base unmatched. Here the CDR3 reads CASRLAGAYNEQFF. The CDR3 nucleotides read TGCGCCAGCAGGCTAGCGGGGGCCTACAATGAGCAGTTCTTC.